The 29 T cell receptor beta chains presented below share a single source sample, sequenced in a study of OX40 agonist ivuxolimab in advanced cancers. The library was prepared using the immunoSEQ multiplex PCR assay. TCRdb stores this immuneACCESS table with in-frame sequences only. Part of the clones is absent; in the studies checked, under half of the shortfall reflects unresolved V genes, and no reason is known for the rest. The sample has approximately 100,000 clones on record, roughly 90% of them singletons. Of the sample, roughly 0.84% is held by the ten largest clones. Specimen: CD4+ or CD8+ T cells sorted from blood, collected in a trial of the OX40 agonist ivuxolimab. The receptors here all came from an adult with an advanced solid tumor such as melanoma, head and neck, liver or kidney cancer.

The CDR3 loop reads CASSLWSGSNQPQHF. CDR3 DNA: TGTGCCAGCAGTTTATGGTCAGGGAGCAATCAGCCCCAGCATTTT. This chain connects TRBV27 to TRBJ1-5; D is perhaps TRBD1 (5 bases). The CDR3 runs to 15 residues. Germline V gene lookup returns CDR1 MNHEY and CDR2 SMNVEV (reference sequence). V lost 1 base to trimming and J lost 1 base, with 8 bases between them.

The V and J genes are TRBV4-1 and TRBJ2-7, with TRBD1 matching over 8 bases. From germline, CDR1 is MGHRA and CDR2 YSYEKL. After removal of 3 bases from V and 2 bases from J, the junction contained 15 bases not matched to a gene. The CDR3 is made up of 18 amino acids. CDR3 in amino acids: CASSQGGRGTGKTYEQYF. As DNA, the CDR3 is TGCGCCAGCAGCCAGGGGGGAAGAGGGACAGGAAAAACCTACGAGCAGTACTTC.

The rearrangement links TRBV5-1 to TRBJ2-2; 9 bases agree with TRBD1. The CDR3 runs to 14 residues. Germline lookup yields CDR1 SGHRS and CDR2 YFSETQ. Losses at the gene ends were 4 bases for V and 4 bases for J; bases not matched to a gene: 2. The CDR3 bases are TGCGCCAGCAGCCGACAGGGGGGCACCGGGGAGCTGTTTTTT. It encodes CASSRQGGTGELFF.

CDR3 sequence (DNA): TGTGCCAGCAGTCGGGACAGGGAGAAAAATCAGCCCCAGCATTTT. Translated: CASSRDREKNQPQHF. The chain employs TRBV2 and TRBJ1-5; TRBD1 matches 9 bases. This CDR3 has 15 amino acids. Trimming took 5 bases from V and 4 from J; bases not matched to a gene: 6. Germline values: CDR1 SNHLY, CDR2 FYNNEI.

This chain uses TRBV2 with TRBJ2-3; unclear D gene. Germline V gene lookup returns CDR1 SNHLY and CDR2 FYNNEI. Trimming cost V 1 base and J 5 bases, with 4 bases left between them. The CDR3 runs 12 residues. The CDR3 DNA reads as TGTGCCAGCAGTGAAGGGGGAGATACGCAGTATTTT. As protein: CASSEGGDTQYF.

This rearrangement joins TRBV6-5 to TRBJ2-2, with D possibly matching TRBD1 (6 bases). V lost 6 bases to trimming and J lost 15 bases, with 17 bases between them. The CDR3 sequence is 12 residues long. CDR1 is MNHEY and CDR2 is SVGAGI in the germline V gene. The CDR3 sequence: CASRGWAGDVFF. The CDR3 region has the DNA TGTGCCAGCAGGGGGTGGGCAGGGGACGTGTTTTTT.

The V call is TRBV7-2, the J call TRBJ2-3; 8 bases agree with TRBD2. The germline gives CDR1 SGHTA, CDR2 FQGNSA. V gave up 1 base and J gave up 6 bases; unmatched junction bases: 9. This CDR3 comprises 16 residues. The CDR3 sequence: CASSLEVRGGVDTQYF. CDR3 bases: TGTGCCAGCAGCTTAGAGGTTCGGGGGGGCGTTGATACGCAGTATTTT.

The genes are TRBV18 and TRBJ2-2; D not resolved. V dropped 3 bases and J dropped 1 base, with 0 bases sitting between them. Germline V gene sequence: CDR1 KGHSH, CDR2 LQKENI. This CDR3 has 12 residues. The CDR3 loop is CASSPNTGELFF. The CDR3 region has the DNA TGTGCCAGCTCACCGAACACCGGGGAGCTGTTTTTT.

The V gene is TRBV5-1, the J gene TRBJ2-3, with TRBD2 as a possible D gene (6 bases). Germline CDR1 reads SGHRS; CDR2 reads YFSETQ. Trimming took 4 bases from V and 2 from J, leaving 17 bases between them. The CDR3 extends over 16 amino acids. This CDR3 reads CASSITGTWNTDTQYF. The CDR3 DNA sequence: TGCGCCAGCAGCATTACCGGGACTTGGAACACAGATACGCAGTATTTT. Complete variable domain (other parts from reference TRBV5-1 and TRBJ2-3): KAGVTQTPRYLIKTRGQQVTLSCSPISGHRSVSWYQQTPGQGLQFLFEYFSETQRNKGNFPGRFSGRQFSNSRSEMNVSTLELGDSALYLCASSITGTWNTDTQYFGPGTRLTVL.

The gene calls are TRBV18 and TRBJ1-5; the D gene is possibly TRBD1 (6 bases). The germline gives CDR1 KGHSH, CDR2 LQKENI. CDR3 length: 16 amino acids. V lost 4 bases to trimming and J lost 7 bases, with 20 bases between them. CDR3 bases: TGTGCCAGCTCACTGGGATTGGGGGGCGCGGCCCAGCCCCAGCATTTT. Its protein product is CASSLGLGGAAQPQHF. Full variable domain (missing parts from reference TRBV18 and TRBJ1-5): NAGVMQNPRHLVRRRGQEARLRCSPMKGHSHVYWYRQLPEEGLKFMVYLQKENIIDESGMPKERFSAEFPKEGPSILRIQQVVRGDSAAYFCASSLGLGGAAQPQHFGDGTRLSIL.

This clone was counted between two and nine times. The CDR3 loop reads CASSLDDRYSLNQPQHF. The CDR3 region has the DNA TGTGCCAGCAGCTTAGACGACAGGTACTCCCTCAATCAGCCCCAGCATTTT. This chain links TRBV7-6 with TRBJ1-5; weak D call: TRBD1 (6 bases). V lost 1 base and J 3 bases, leaving 16 bases between the germline ends. The CDR3 runs to 17 residues. The V gene's germline CDR1 is SGHVS and CDR2 FNYEAQ.

The chain joins TRBV18 to TRBJ1-3; tentative D call: TRBD1 (6 bases). CDR1 KGHSH and CDR2 LQKENI come from the germline V gene. The CDR3 length is 13 residues. Trimming shortened V by 3 bases and J by 4 bases, and 7 bases separated the two germline ends. The CDR3 region is CASSPGGGNTIYF. The CDR3, as DNA: TGTGCCAGCTCACCTGGGGGCGGAAACACCATATATTTT.

This rearrangement joins TRBV7-2 to TRBJ1-2, with a tentative D call TRBD1 (5 bases). This CDR3 has 15 amino acids. V was shortened by 1 base and J by 3 bases, with 12 bases between the two germline ends. Germline CDR1 and CDR2: SGHTA and FQGNSA. Here the CDR3 reads CASSLEGRIDYGYTF. The DNA for the CDR3 is TGTGCCAGCAGCTTAGAGGGGCGCATAGACTATGGCTACACCTTC.

This clone was seen once. This chain links TRBV5-1 with TRBJ2-3, with TRBD2 as a possible D gene (6 bases). The length of the CDR3 is 16 residues. V was cut by 5 bases and J by 0 bases, with 16 bases left in between. Germline V lookup: CDR1 SGHRS, CDR2 YFSETQ. DNA for the CDR3: TGCGCCAGCAGAGGAGGGCCGGCGGGGAGCACAGATACGCAGTATTTT. This sequence encodes CASRGGPAGSTDTQYF.

The gene calls are TRBV25-1 and TRBJ1-5; 7 positions agree with TRBD1. CDR1 and CDR2 (germline): MGHDK, SYGVNS. With V trimmed by 8 bases and J by 7 bases, 11 bases remained unmatched. This CDR3 is built from 14 residues. The CDR3 reads CASGQEGLGQPQHF. For the CDR3, the DNA is TGTGCCAGCGGACAGGAGGGGCTGGGGCAGCCCCAGCATTTT.

The V call is TRBV18, the J call TRBJ1-4; the D is unclear. This CDR3 is 13 amino acids long. The V gene lost 3 bases and the J gene lost 8 bases, with 10 bases spanning the gap. In germline, CDR1 is KGHSH, CDR2 LQKENI. This CDR3 reads CASSPRAGEKLFF. DNA for the CDR3: TGTGCCAGCTCACCGCGTGCGGGGGAAAAACTGTTTTTT.

The chain recombines TRBV5-4 with TRBJ1-2; D unresolved. Trimming removed 0 bases at V and 6 bases at J, with 9 bases between. Germline V gene data show CDR1 as SGHNT and CDR2 as YYREEE (reference sequence). The CDR3 length is 13 residues. CDR3 loop: CASSLGKNNGYTF. The CDR3 coding sequence is TGTGCCAGCAGCTTGGGGAAAAACAATGGCTACACCTTC.

The rearrangement joins TRBV7-9 to TRBJ2-3; D is perhaps TRBD1 (6 bases). Trimming removed 3 bases at V and 0 bases at J, with 10 bases between. This CDR3 has 15 residues. From germline, CDR1 is SEHNR and CDR2 FQNEAQ (reference sequence). The CDR3 region is CASSFGTLSTDTQYF. CDR3 bases: TGTGCCAGCAGCTTCGGGACACTTAGCACAGATACGCAGTATTTT.

This clone turned up a few times. This chain uses TRBV27 with TRBJ1-6, with D uncertain. CDR1 is MNHEY, CDR2 SMNVEV, per germline (reference sequence). V dropped 6 bases and J dropped 7 bases, with 16 bases sitting between them. The CDR3 has 15 amino acids. The CDR3 DNA sequence: TGTGCCAGCAGGGAGGACTCCCTGTTAAATTCACCCCTCCACTTT. Translation: CASREDSLLNSPLHF.

This clone was recorded once. This chain joins TRBV19 and TRBJ2-7; weak D call: TRBD1 (6 bases). CDR3 length equals 15 residues. CDR1 is LNHDA and CDR2 is SQIVND in the germline V gene (reference sequence). The germline V and J ends were trimmed by 4 bases and 7 bases, with 20 bases remaining between them. CDR3 residues: CASSRLDSGTREQYF. The CDR3 DNA sequence: TGTGCCAGTAGTAGATTGGACAGTGGGACAAGGGAGCAGTACTTC.

The CDR3 protein is CASSRRAGGANTGELFF. DNA for the CDR3: TGTGCCAGCAGCAGGCGAGCGGGGGGCGCGAACACCGGGGAGCTGTTTTTT. V gene TRBV11-2 combines with J gene TRBJ2-2; 9 bases match TRBD2. Germline V lookup: CDR1 SGHAT, CDR2 FQNNGV. V lost 5 bases and J lost 0; bases outside the gene matches: 7. The CDR3 is 17 amino acids.

The genes are TRBV7-2 and TRBJ2-7; D is perhaps TRBD1 (5 bases). CDR1 and CDR2 (germline): SGHTA, FQGNSA. This CDR3 has 13 amino acids. Trimming shortened V by 3 bases and J by 4 bases, and 10 bases separated the two germline ends. This CDR3 reads CASSFDSLYEQYF. DNA for the CDR3: TGTGCCAGCAGCTTCGACAGTCTTTACGAGCAGTACTTC.

The V gene is TRBV7-9, the J gene TRBJ2-7; 11 bases are a match to TRBD1. CDR3 length: 14 amino acids. CDR1 and CDR2 from the germline V gene are SEHNR and FQNEAQ (reference sequence). Germline trimming cut 3 bases from V and 5 bases from J; bases unmatched to any gene: 3. The CDR3 here is CASSLGQGVNEQYF. The CDR3 DNA sequence: TGTGCCAGCAGCTTGGGACAGGGGGTCAACGAGCAGTACTTC.

The chain joins TRBV18 to TRBJ2-5; no clear D. V was clipped by 0 bases and J by 5 bases, with 7 bases between them. Germline V CDR1 and CDR2: KGHSH, LQKENI. The CDR3 has 13 amino acids. CDR3 bases: TGTGCCAGCTCACCACCGACTGGGGAGACCCAGTACTTC. Translation: CASSPPTGETQYF.

The rearrangement joins TRBV28 to TRBJ1-2; D unclear. This CDR3 contains 13 residues. Trimming took off 6 bases at V and 7 bases at J, with 15 bases between the two ends. The germline V gene encodes CDR1 MDHEN and CDR2 SYDVKM. Written as DNA, the CDR3 is TGTGCCAGCAGAGCAGCTACACTCCTTGGCTACACCTTC. Translated, it gives CASRAATLLGYTF.

The CDR3 reads CASSLSGAASYEQYF. The DNA for the CDR3 is TGCGCCAGCAGCTTGTCCGGGGCAGCCTCCTACGAGCAGTACTTC. The rearrangement joins TRBV5-1 to TRBJ2-7, with D perhaps given as TRBD1 or TRBD2 (5 bases each). The V and J ends lost 1 base and 0 bases respectively, with 11 bases between them. Germline CDR1 is SGHRS and CDR2 is YFSETQ. The CDR3 length is 15 residues.

The chain carries TRBV27 and TRBJ1-2; D is perhaps TRBD1 (5 bases). V was cut by 8 bases and J by 4 bases, with 14 bases left in between. This CDR3 is 13 amino acids long. The germline gives CDR1 MNHEY, CDR2 SMNVEV (reference sequence). In DNA form, the CDR3 reads TGTGCCAGCTGCCCGGGGGATAGCTATGGCTACACCTTC. Encoded protein: CASCPGDSYGYTF.

The genes are TRBV5-1 and TRBJ2-5; TRBD1 matches 7 bases. The germline CDR1 and CDR2 sequences are SGHRS and YFSETQ. V lost 7 bases and J lost 3; bases outside the gene matches: 9. There are 14 residues in the CDR3. The CDR3 nucleotides read TGCGCCAGCGCTCCTGGGACAGCAAAAGAGACCCAGTACTTC. Protein: CASAPGTAKETQYF.

The chain couples TRBV6-6 to TRBJ1-4; TRBD1 might be the D (5 bases). Germline V CDR1 and CDR2: MNHNY, SVGAGI (reference sequence). This CDR3 has 15 amino acids. V shed 0 bases and J shed 4 bases, with 9 bases lying between them. The CDR3: CASSYSPGSNEKLFF. As DNA, the CDR3 is TGTGCCAGCAGTTACTCGCCAGGGAGTAATGAAAAACTGTTTTTT.